This entry lists 2 T cell receptor beta chains sequenced from one sample in a study of naive and memory T cell subsets. The beta constant-region primer was an equimolar mix of two oligonucleotides covering TRBC1 and TRBC2. The ligated cDNA underwent four PCR rounds using SP2 and nested alpha and beta constant-region primers. TCRdb reprocessed the UMI-ligation and nested PCR reads via MiXCR and lists one record per CDR3 protein. The repertoire holds over 65,000 distinct CDR3 sequences, with approximately 9.2% as singletons. The sequenced sample was naive CD8+ T cells from blood. These receptors came from a human donor in good health.

This clonotype showed up many times. V and J are TRBV6-5 and TRBJ1-1; D may be TRBD1 (5 bases). Trimming stripped 0 bases from V and 0 bases from J, with 8 bases between. The CDR3 spans 15 residues. From germline, CDR1 is MNHEY and CDR2 SVGAGI. CDR3 in amino acids: CASSYSRDVNTEAFF. The CDR3 region has the DNA TGTGCCAGCAGTTACTCGCGGGACGTGAACACTGAAGCTTTCTTT.

The table lists this clonotype with many counts. The CDR3 DNA is TGCGCCAGCAGCTTGATGGGGGGGCCGTACCAAGAGACCCAGTACTTC. Translating gives CASSLMGGPYQETQYF. The V call is TRBV5-1, the J call TRBJ2-5; a possible D gene is TRBD2 (7 bases). There are 16 residues in the CDR3. Germline values: CDR1 SGHRS, CDR2 YFSETQ. Trimming cost V 1 base and J 0 bases, with 13 bases left between them. Looking up the rest from reference TRBV5-1 and TRBJ2-5 gives the full variable domain: KAGVTQTPRYLIKTRGQQVTLSCSPISGHRSVSWYQQTPGQGLQFLFEYFSETQRNKGNFPGRFSGRQFSNSRSEMNVSTLELGDSALYLCASSLMGGPYQETQYFGPGTRLLVL.